The 2 T cell receptor beta chains below were found in one sample sequenced in a study of Ad26.COV2.S vaccination and SARS-CoV-2 variants. Sample treatment: roughly 19 received Ad26.COV2.S at low or high dose, single or two shots; 5 received placebo; per-sample allocation not given. Following the first vaccine or placebo injection, samples were taken on day 63. Clones were read by immunoSEQ multiplex PCR, and TCRdb kept only the in-frame ones, dropping some. The sample includes about 250,000 clones, roughly nine tenths seen only once; the top ten take just under 3%. This specimen was peripheral blood, taken in a trial of Ad26.COV2.S vaccine versus placebo. The receptors shown here come from a person aged 18-60 years who received the Ad26.COV2.S COVID-19 vaccine or a placebo.

This clone was recorded once. The chain has TRBV19 and TRBJ2-2; 8 bases map to TRBD1. Trimming cost V 6 bases and J 4 bases; bases outside gene matches: 10. CDR3 length equals 16 residues. Per germline, CDR1 LNHDA and CDR2 SQIVND (reference sequence). CDR3 DNA sequence: TGTGCCAGTAGCCCTTCAGCGACAGGGGCCACCGGGGAGCTGTTTTTT. This sequence encodes CASSPSATGATGELFF.

This chain connects TRBV5-5 to TRBJ2-2; 11 nucleotides match TRBD1. From germline, CDR1 is SGHKS and CDR2 YYEKEE (reference sequence). V shed 3 bases, J shed 6 bases, and the junction held 4 bases outside the gene matches. The CDR3 covers 15 residues. CDR3 sequence reads: CASSWGQGDAGELFF. The CDR3 bases are TGTGCCAGCAGCTGGGGACAGGGGGATGCCGGGGAGCTGTTTTTT.